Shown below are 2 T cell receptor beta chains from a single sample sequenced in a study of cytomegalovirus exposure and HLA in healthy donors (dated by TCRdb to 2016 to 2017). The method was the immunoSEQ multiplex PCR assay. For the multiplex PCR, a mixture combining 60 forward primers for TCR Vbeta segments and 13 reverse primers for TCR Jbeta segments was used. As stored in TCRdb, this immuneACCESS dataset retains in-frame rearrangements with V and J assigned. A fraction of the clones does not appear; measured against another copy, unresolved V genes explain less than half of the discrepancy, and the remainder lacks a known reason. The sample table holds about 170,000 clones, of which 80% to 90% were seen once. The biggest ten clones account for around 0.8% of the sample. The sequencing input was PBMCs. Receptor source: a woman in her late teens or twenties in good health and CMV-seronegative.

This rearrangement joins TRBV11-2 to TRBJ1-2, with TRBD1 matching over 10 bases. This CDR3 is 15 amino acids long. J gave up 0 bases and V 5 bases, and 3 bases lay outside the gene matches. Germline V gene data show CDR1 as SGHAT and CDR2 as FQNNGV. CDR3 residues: CASSRGQGTNYGYTF. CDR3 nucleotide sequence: TGTGCCAGCAGCCGGGGACAGGGGACTAACTATGGCTACACCTTC.

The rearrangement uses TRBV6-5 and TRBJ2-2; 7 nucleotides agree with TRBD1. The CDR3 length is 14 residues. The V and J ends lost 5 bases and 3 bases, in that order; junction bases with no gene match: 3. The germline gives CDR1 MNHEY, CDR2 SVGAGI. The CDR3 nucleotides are TGTGCCAGCAGTAGGGACAGCTACACCGGGGAGCTGTTTTTT. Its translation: CASSRDSYTGELFF.